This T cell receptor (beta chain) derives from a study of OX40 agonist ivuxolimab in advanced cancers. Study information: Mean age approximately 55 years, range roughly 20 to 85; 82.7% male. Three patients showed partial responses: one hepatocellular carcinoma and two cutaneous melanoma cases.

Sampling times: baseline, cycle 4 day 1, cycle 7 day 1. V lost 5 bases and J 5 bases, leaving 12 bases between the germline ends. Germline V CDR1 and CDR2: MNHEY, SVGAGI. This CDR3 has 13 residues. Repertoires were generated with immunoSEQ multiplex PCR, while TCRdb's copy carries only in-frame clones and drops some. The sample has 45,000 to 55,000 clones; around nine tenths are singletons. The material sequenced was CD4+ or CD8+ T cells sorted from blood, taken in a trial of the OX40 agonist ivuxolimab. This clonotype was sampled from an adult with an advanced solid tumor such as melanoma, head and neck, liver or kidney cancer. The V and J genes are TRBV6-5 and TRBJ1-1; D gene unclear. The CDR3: CASSKAVGTEAFF. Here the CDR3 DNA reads TGTGCCAGCAGTAAAGCGGTAGGGACTGAAGCTTTCTTT.